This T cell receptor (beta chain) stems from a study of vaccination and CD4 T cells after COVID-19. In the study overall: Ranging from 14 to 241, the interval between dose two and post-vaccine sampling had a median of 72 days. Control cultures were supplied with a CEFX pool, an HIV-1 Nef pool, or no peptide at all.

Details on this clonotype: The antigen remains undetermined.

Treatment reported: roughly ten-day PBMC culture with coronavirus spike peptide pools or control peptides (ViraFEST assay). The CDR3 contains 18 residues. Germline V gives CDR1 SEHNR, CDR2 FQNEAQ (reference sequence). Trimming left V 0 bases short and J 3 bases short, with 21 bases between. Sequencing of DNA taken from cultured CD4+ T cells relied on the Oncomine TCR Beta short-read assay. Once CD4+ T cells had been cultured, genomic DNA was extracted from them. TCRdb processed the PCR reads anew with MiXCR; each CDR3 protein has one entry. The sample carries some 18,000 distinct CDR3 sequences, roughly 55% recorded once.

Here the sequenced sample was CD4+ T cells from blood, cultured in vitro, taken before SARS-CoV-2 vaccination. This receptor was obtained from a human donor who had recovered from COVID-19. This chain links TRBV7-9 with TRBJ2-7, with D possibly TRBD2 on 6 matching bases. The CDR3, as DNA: TGTGCCAGCAGCTTAGCGTCCTGGGGGGACTCCGATTACTACGAGCAGTACTTC. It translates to CASSLASWGDSDYYEQYF. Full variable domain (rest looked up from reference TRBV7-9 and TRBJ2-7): DTGVSQNPRHKITKRGQNVTFRCDPISEHNRLYWYRQTLGQGPEFLTYFQNEAQLEKSRLLSDRFSAERPKGSFSTLEIQRTEQGDSAMYLCASSLASWGDSDYYEQYFGPGTRLTVT.